This entry describes one T cell receptor delta chain. There is no known antigen for this receptor. TCRdb lists the protein of a much larger clone for this DNA, which differs at residue 8, so this is likely a read error; the protein given here is translated from the DNA itself. The entry originates in a study of γδ T cells in repeated Plasmodium falciparum infection (dated by TCRdb to about 2021). The study in broad terms: In the natural-infection arm, Malian children exposed to intense seasonal malaria transmission were enrolled and compared against age and gender matched Australian children. Five malaria-naive U.S. adults underwent four controlled human malaria infections by bites from P. falciparum NF54-infected Anopheles stephensi mosquitoes over approximately 640 days. Samples from controlled-infection subjects were taken at baseline, just before selected infections, and 21 days after each infection. Malian gammadelta TCR repertoires were analysed cross-sectionally in periods with no transmission and longitudinally across episodes of acute febrile malaria. The study examined how repeated Plasmodium falciparum infection shapes the human gammadelta T cell repertoire, using natural infection in Mali and controlled human malaria infection. General findings and caveats noted by the study authors: Waves of new clonotype selection in Vdelta2-negative, largely Vdelta1+, gammadelta TCR repertoires appeared to be driven by repeated controlled infections. Compared with the repertoires of Australian children, the Vdelta2-negative gammadelta TCR repertoires of Malian children appeared more clonally expanded, less diverse and less shared. Generalizability was limited because the Malian cohort came from a small rural village made up predominantly of one ethnic group. Because the controlled-infection cohort was small, analysis of inter-individual variability in gammadelta T cell responses was limited. A highly stable polyclonal repertoire over time and infection, with many inter-individual overlapping TCRgamma sequences, was shown by Vgamma9/Vdelta2+ TCR repertoires.

Vgamma9/Vdelta2+ and Vdelta2-negative gammadelta T cell populations were flow-sorted from peripheral blood mononuclear cells for bulk TCR repertoire analysis. The library was obtained by multiplex PCR. Sequencing took place on an Illumina MiSeq. Both TCR gamma (TRG) and TCR delta (TRD) chains were sequenced from each sorted gammadelta T cell sample. The study's own analysis went as follows. The repertoire analyses drew on clonotype tree plots, the accumulated frequency of the top 20 clonotypes, and diversity index (DI) and D75 metrics. TCRdb recomputed clones from the public reads with CATT; identical DNA rows were then combined. TCRdb assigned the V and J calls; the authors' analysis was not used. The sample table holds 90,000 to 95,000 delta-chain clones, of which over 0.75% were seen once. The top ten hold 9% to 10% of the sample. Germline trimming: 1 base from V, 0 bases from J; junction bases outside gene matches: 16. Reading from cysteine to phenylalanine, the CDR3 counts 20 amino acids. Only CDR3 DNA is held: 60 bases, read in frame from base 1. As encoded in the germline V gene, CDR1 is GEAIGNYY while CDR2 is EKD.

The sequenced sample consisted of gamma-delta T cells from blood. The receptor chain draws on TRDV2 and TRDJ2; a stretch of 7 junction bases matches TRDD3. Since TCRdb gives no J gene, matching the DNA to germline was used here to assign it. The sequence was obtained from a pool of human donors (malaria-infected and uninfected, not separated). The DNA reads as follows: TGTGCCTGTGACACTCTGGGGGGACTCCGCTCGGACGCTTTGACAGCACAACTCTTCTTT. Its translation reads: CACDTLGGLRSDALTAQLFF.